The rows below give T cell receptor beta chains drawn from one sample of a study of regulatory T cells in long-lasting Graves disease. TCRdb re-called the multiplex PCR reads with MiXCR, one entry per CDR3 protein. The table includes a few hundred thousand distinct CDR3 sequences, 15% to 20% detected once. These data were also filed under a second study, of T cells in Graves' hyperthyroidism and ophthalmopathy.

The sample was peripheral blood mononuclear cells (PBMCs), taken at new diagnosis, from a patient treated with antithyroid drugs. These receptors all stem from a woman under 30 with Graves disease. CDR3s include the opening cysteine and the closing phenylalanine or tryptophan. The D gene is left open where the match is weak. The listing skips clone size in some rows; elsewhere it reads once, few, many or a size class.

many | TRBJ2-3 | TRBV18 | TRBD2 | CASSHSGGDTDTQYF | TGTGCCAGCTCCCATAGCGGGGGTGACACAGATACGCAGTATTTT
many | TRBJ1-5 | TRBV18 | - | CASSPPSGADNQPQHF | TGTGCCAGCTCACCACCATCCGGGGCCGACAATCAGCCCCAGCATTTT
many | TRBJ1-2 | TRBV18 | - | CASSLGQQDHGYTF | TGTGCCAGCTCACTAGGGCAACAGGACCATGGCTACACCTTC
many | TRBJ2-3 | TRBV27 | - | CASSPGLVGNADTQYF | TGTGCCAGCAGTCCCGGACTGGTAGGGAACGCAGATACGCAGTATTTT
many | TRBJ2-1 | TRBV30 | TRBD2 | CAWGAGAGKQFF | TGTGCCTGGGGGGCGGGAGCGGGGAAGCAGTTCTTC
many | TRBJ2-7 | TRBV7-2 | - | CASSFTGLYEQYF | TGTGCCAGCAGCTTCACAGGCCTCTACGAGCAGTACTTC
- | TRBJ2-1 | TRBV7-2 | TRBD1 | CASSLDRGESNNEQFF | TGTGCCAGCAGCTTAGACAGGGGGGAATCCAACAATGAGCAGTTCTTC
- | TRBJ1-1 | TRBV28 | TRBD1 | CASSPGTGKLNTEAFF | TGTGCCAGCAGCCCCGGGACAGGGAAACTGAACACTGAAGCTTTCTTT
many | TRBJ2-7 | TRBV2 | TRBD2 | CASRGGYEQYF | TGTGCCAGCAGGGGGGGGTACGAGCAGTACTTC
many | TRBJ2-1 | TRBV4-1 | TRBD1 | CASSQEPGQSRRDEQFF | TGCGCCAGCAGCCAGGAGCCGGGACAGTCGAGAAGAGATGAGCAGTTCTTC
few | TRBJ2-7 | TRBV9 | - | CASSQTTETKQYF | TGTGCCAGCAGCCAAACGACAGAGACTAAGCAGTACTTC
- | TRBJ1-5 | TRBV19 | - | CASSVAGTKGSQPQHF | TGTGCCAGTAGTGTTGCCGGGACCAAAGGGAGTCAGCCCCAGCATTTT
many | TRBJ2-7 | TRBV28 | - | CASSRRGEQYF | TGTGCCAGCAGCCGGAGGGGCGAGCAGTACTTC
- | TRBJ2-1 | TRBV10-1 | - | CASSPGLDEQFF | TGCGCCAGCAGTCCGGGATTGGATGAGCAGTTCTTC
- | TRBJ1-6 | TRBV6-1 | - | CASTFRGKNSPLHF | TGTGCCAGCACCTTTCGGGGCAAAAATTCACCCCTCCACTTT
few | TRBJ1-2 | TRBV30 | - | CACDRSYGYTF | TGTGCCTGTGACAGGTCCTATGGCTACACCTTC
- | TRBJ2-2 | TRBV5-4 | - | CASRQGLAGELFF | TGTGCCAGCAGACAGGGTTTGGCCGGGGAGCTGTTTTTT
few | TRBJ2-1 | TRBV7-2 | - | CASSLRRRVPNEQFF | TGTGCCAGCAGCTTACGTCGCCGGGTACCCAATGAGCAGTTCTTC
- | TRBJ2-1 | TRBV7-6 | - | CASSLGVYYNEQFF | TGTGCCAGCAGCCTAGGGGTTTACTACAATGAGCAGTTCTTC
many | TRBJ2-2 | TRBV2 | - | CASSVARELFF | TGTGCCAGCAGTGTTGCACGGGAGCTGTTTTTT